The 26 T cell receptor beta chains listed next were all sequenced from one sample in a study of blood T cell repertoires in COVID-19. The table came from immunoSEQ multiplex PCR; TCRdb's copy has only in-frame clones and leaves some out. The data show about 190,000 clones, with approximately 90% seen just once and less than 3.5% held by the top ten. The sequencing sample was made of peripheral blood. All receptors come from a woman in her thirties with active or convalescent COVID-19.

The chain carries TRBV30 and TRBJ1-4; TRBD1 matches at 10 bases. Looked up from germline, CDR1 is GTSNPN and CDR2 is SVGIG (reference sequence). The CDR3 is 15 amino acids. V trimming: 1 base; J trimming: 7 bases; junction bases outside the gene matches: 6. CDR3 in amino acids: CAWSGGQGLGEKLFF. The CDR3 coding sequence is TGTGCCTGGAGTGGGGGACAGGGGTTAGGTGAAAAACTGTTTTTT.

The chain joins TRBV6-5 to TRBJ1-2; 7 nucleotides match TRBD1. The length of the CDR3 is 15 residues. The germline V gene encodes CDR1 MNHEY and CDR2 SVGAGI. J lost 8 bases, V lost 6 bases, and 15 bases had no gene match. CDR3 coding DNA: TGTGCCAGCAGCAGGGCCGGGACAGTTATAGAAGGCTACACCTTC. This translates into CASSRAGTVIEGYTF.

CDR3 DNA: TGTGCCAGCTCACCCCTCAAAACGACGGAGGGTTATACGCAGTATTTT. Its protein product is CASSPLKTTEGYTQYF. The chain joins TRBV18 to TRBJ2-3; weak D call: TRBD2 (6 bases). CDR1 is KGHSH and CDR2 is LQKENI in the germline V gene. CDR3 size: 16 residues. V was clipped by 3 bases and J by 7 bases, with 20 bases between them. Looking up the rest from reference TRBV18 and TRBJ2-3 gives the full variable domain: NAGVMQNPRHLVRRRGQEARLRCSPMKGHSHVYWYRQLPEEGLKFMVYLQKENIIDESGMPKERFSAEFPKEGPSILRIQQVVRGDSAAYFCASSPLKTTEGYTQYFGPGTRLTVL.

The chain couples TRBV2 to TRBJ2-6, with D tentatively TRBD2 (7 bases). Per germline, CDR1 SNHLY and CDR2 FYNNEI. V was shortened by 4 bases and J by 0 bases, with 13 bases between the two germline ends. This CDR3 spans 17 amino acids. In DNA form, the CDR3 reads TGTGCCAGCAGTGGGCGGGGGCCCCGCTCTGGGGCCAACGTCCTGACTTTC. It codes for CASSGRGPRSGANVLTF.

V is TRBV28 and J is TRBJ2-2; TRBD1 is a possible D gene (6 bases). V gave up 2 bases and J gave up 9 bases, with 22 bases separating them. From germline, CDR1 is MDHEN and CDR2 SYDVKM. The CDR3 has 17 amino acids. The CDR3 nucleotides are TGTGCCAGCAGTTTACCTTTAACCGGGACAAAGGGCCGGGAGCTGTTTTTT. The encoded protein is CASSLPLTGTKGRELFF.

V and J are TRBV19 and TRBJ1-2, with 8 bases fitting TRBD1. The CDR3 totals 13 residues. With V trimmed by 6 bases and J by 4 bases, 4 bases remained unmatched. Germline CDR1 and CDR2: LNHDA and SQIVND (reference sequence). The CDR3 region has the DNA TGTGCCAGTAGCTCGACAGGGGCCTATGGCTACACCTTC. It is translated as CASSSTGAYGYTF.

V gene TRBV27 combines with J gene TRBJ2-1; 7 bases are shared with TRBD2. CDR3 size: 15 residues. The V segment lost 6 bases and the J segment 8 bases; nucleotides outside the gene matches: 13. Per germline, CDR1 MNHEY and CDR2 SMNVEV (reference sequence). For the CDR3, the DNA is TGTGCCAGCAGAACCCCGGGACTACTGTTCCATGAGCAGTTCTTC. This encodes CASRTPGLLFHEQFF.

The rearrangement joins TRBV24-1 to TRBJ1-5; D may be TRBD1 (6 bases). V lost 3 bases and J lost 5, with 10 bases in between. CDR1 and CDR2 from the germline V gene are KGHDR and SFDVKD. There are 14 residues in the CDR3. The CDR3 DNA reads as TGTGCCACCAGTGATCCAGGGGCTGATCAGCCCCAGCATTTT. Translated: CATSDPGADQPQHF.

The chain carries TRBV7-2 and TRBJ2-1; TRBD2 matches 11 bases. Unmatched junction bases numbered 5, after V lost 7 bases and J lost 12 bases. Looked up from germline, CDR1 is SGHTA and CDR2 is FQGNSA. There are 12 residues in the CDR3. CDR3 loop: CASKRTSGLQFF. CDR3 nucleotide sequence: TGTGCCAGCAAGCGGACTAGCGGGTTGCAGTTCTTC.

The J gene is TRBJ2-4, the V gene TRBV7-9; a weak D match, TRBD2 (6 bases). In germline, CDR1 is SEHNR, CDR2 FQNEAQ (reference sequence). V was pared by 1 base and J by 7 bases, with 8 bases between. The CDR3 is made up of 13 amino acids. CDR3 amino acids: CASSLGRENIQYF. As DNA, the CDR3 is TGTGCCAGCAGCTTAGGGAGGGAGAACATTCAGTACTTC.

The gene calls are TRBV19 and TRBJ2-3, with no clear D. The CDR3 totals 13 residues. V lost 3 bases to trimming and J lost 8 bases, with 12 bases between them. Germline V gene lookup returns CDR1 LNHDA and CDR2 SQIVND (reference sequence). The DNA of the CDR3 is TGTGCCAGTAGTATCGGAGCGACGGGTACGCAGTATTTT. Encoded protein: CASSIGATGTQYF.

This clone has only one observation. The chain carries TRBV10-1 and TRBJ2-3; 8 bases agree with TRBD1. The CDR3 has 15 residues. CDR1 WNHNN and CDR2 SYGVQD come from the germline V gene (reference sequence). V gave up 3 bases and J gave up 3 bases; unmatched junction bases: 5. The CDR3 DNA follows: TGCGCCAGCAGTGACGGGACAGGTACAACAGATACGCAGTATTTT. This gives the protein CASSDGTGTTDTQYF.

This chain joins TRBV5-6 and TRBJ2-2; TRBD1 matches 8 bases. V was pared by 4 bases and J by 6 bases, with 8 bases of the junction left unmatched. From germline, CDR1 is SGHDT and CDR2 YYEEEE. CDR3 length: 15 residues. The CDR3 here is CASSRLDRDAGELFF. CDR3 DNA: TGTGCCAGCAGCCGGTTGGACAGGGACGCCGGGGAGCTGTTTTTT.

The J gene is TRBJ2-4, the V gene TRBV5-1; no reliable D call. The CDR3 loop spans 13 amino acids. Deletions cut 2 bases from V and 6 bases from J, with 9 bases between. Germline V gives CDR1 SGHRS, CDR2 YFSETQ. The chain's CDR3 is CASSFEPGNIQYF. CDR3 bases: TGCGCCAGCAGCTTCGAGCCGGGAAACATTCAGTACTTC.

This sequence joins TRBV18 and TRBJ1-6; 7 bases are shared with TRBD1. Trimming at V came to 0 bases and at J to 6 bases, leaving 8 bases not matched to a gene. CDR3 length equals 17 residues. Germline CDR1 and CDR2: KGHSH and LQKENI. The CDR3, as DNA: TGTGCCAGCTCACCACCTACGACAGGGCGGGGTAATTCACCCCTCCACTTT. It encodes CASSPPTTGRGNSPLHF.

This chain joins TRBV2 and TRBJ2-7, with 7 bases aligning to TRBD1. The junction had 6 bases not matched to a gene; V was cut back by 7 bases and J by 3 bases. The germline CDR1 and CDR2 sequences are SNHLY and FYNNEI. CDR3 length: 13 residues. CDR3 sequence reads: CASKVGQSYEQYF. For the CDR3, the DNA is TGTGCCAGCAAGGTGGGACAGAGCTACGAGCAGTACTTC. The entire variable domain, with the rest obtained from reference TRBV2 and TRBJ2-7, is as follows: EPEVTQTPSHQVTQMGQEVILRCVPISNHLYFYWYRQILGQKVEFLVSFYNNEISEKSEIFDDQFSVERPDGSNFTLKIRSTKLEDSAMYFCASKVGQSYEQYFGPGTRLTVT.

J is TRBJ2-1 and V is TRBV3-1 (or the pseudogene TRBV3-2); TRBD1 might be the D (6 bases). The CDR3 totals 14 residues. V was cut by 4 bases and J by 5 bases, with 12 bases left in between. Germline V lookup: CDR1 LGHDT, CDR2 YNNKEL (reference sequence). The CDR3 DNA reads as TGTGCCAGCAGCCGTCGGACAGCCAACAATGAGCAGTTCTTC. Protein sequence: CASSRRTANNEQFF.

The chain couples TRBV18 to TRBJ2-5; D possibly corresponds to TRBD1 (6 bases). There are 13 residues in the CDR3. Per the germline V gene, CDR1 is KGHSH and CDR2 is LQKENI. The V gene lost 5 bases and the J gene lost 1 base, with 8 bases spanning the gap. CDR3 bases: TGTGCCAGCTCAAGGACAGTCCAAGAGACCCAGTACTTC. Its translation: CASSRTVQETQYF.

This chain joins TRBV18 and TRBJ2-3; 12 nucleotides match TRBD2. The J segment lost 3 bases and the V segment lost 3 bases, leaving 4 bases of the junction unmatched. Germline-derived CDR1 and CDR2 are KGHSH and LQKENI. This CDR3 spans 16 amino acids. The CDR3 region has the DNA TGTGCCAGCTCACCTCTAGCGGGGGGGCCGACAGATACGCAGTATTTT. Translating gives CASSPLAGGPTDTQYF.

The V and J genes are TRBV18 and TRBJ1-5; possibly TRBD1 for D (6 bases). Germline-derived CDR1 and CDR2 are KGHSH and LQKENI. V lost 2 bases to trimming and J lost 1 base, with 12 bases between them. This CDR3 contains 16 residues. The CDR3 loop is CASSPIPGASNQPQHF. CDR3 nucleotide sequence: TGTGCCAGCTCACCAATCCCAGGGGCCAGCAATCAGCCCCAGCATTTT.

For the CDR3, the DNA is TGTGCCAGCAGTTTATCTGGTTTCCGGGACAGGGTGACCCAGTACTTC. It is translated as CASSLSGFRDRVTQYF. This chain joins TRBV27 and TRBJ2-5; 9 nucleotides match TRBD1. The CDR3 runs to 16 residues. V gave up 0 bases and J gave up 7 bases; unmatched junction bases: 9. Germline CDR1 reads MNHEY; CDR2 reads SMNVEV (reference sequence).

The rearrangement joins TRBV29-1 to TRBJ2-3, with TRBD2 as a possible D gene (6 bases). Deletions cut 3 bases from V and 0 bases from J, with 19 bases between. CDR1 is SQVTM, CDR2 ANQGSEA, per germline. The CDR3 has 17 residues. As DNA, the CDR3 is TGCAGCGTTGATGGGGAGGTCCATGGGCCTAGCACAGATACGCAGTATTTT. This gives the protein CSVDGEVHGPSTDTQYF.

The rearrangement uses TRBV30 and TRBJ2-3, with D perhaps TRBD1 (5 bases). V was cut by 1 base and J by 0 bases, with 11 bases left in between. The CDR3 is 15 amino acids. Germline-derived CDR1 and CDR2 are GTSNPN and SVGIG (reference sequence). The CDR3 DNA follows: TGTGCCTGGAGTGGGACACCCGGAAGCACAGATACGCAGTATTTT. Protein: CAWSGTPGSTDTQYF.

The CDR3 DNA follows: TGTGCCAGTACAATAGCTGGCGATAGCAATCAGCCCCAGCATTTT. As protein: CASTIAGDSNQPQHF. The gene calls are TRBV19 and TRBJ1-5, with D uncertain. V lost 7 bases to trimming and J lost 0 bases, with 13 bases between them. The length of the CDR3 is 15 residues. The germline V gene has CDR1 LNHDA and CDR2 SQIVND (reference sequence).

In DNA, the CDR3 is TGTGCCTGGAGTTACCCCCCTAGCAATGAGCAGTTCTTC. This encodes CAWSYPPSNEQFF. The chain is built from TRBV30 and TRBJ2-1; D is ambiguous. The V end was cut by 2 bases, the J end by 6 bases, with 11 bases between. Germline V gene lookup returns CDR1 GTSNPN and CDR2 SVGIG (reference sequence). This CDR3 spans 13 amino acids.

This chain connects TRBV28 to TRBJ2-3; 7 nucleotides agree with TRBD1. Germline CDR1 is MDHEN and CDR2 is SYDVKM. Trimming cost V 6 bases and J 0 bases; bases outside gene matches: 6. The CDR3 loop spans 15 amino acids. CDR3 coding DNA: TGTGCCAGCAGCATGTACAGGGGAAGCACAGATACGCAGTATTTT. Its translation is CASSMYRGSTDTQYF.